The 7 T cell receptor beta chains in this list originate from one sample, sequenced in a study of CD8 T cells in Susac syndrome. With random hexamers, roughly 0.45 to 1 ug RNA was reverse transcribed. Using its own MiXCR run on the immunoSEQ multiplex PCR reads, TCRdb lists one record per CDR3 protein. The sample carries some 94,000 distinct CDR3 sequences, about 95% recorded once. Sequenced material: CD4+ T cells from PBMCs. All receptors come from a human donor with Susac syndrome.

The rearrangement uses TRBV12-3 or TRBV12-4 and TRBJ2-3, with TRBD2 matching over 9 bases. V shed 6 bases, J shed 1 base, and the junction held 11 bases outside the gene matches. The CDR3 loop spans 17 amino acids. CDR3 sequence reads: CASSLLAASGGTDTQYF. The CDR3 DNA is TGTGCCAGCAGCCTATTGGCGGCTAGCGGGGGCACAGATACGCAGTATTTT.

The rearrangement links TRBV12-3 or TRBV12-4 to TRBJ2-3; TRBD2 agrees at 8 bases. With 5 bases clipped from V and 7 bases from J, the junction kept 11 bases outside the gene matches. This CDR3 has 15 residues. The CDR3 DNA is TGTGCCAGCAGTCCCTTCCGGGGGGGGACAAATACGCAGTATTTT. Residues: CASSPFRGGTNTQYF.

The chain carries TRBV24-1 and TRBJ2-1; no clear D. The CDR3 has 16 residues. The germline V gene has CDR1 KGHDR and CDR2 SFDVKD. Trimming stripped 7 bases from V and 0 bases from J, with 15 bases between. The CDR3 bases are TGTGCCACCAGCCCTAGTGGTGGGCGCTCCTACAATGAGCAGTTCTTC. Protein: CATSPSGGRSYNEQFF.

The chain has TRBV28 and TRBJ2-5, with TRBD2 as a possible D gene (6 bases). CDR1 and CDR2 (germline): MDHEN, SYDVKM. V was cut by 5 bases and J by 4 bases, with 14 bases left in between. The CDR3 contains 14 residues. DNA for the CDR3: TGTGCCAGCAGTCCGATCGGGGGTAGAGAGACCCAGTACTTC. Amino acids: CASSPIGGRETQYF.

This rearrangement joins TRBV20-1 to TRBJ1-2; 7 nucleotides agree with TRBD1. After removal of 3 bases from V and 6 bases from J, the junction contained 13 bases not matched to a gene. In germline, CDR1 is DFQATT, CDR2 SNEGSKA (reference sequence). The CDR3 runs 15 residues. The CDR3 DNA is TGCAGTGCTAGCCCCGTTGACAGGGAGCTAAATGGCTACACCTTC. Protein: CSASPVDRELNGYTF.

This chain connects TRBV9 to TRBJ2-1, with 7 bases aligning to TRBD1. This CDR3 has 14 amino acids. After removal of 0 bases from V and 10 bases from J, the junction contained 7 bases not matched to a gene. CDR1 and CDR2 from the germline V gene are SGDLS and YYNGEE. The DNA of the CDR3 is TGTGCCAGCAGCGTAGGGACAGGCTCGGTCGAGCAGTTCTTC. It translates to CASSVGTGSVEQFF.

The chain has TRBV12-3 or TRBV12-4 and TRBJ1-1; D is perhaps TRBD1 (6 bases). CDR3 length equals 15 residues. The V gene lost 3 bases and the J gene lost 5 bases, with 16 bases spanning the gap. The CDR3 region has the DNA TGTGCCAGCAGTTTCCCAAGGGGGGTGGGGACTGAAGCTTTCTTT. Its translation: CASSFPRGVGTEAFF.